This T cell receptor (beta chain) was sequenced for a study of tumor-infiltrating lymphocytes in primary liver carcinoma. Findings and caveats of the study: About 8-25% of top clones, no more, were shared by all five regions.

Bulk tissue was left unsorted, and RNA and DNA were co-extracted from about 20-30 mg of it. Patients in the cohort were treatment-naive and living with chronic HBV infection. Details on this clonotype: What it binds is not known.

The template, roughly 0.45 ug total RNA, yielded TCR beta cDNA made with a constant-region primer. Three nested multiplex PCR rounds of slightly modified ARM-PCR generated TCR beta libraries. Two initial PCR rounds of around 9 cycles each paired TRBV1-TRBV30 forward primers with a C-beta reverse primer. TCRdb processed the multiplex PCR reads anew with MiXCR; each CDR3 protein has one entry. The sample includes just over 30,000 distinct CDR3 sequences, around 70% of them seen just once. CDR3 length: 13 amino acids. V dropped 8 bases and J dropped 7; count of bases not matched to a gene: 9. Germline V gene data show CDR1 as MNHEY and CDR2 as SVGAGI.

This TCR derives from a woman in her 30s with primary liver carcinoma and hepatitis B virus infection. Sample: liver tumor tissue from sampling region 3. As for subset: tumor region T3, left-lateral pole. This sequence joins TRBV6-5 and TRBJ2-5, with 8 bases fitting TRBD1. The DNA for the CDR3 is TGTGCCAGCCATACCGACAGGGGTCTGACCCAGTACTTC. This sequence encodes CASHTDRGLTQYF.